The 12 T cell receptor beta chains reported below all come from one sample, sequenced in a study of blood T cell repertoires in COVID-19. The data were produced by immunoSEQ multiplex PCR, yet TCRdb's version contains in-frame clones alone and is incomplete. The sample holds some 140,000 clones, about four fifths seen once. Sequencing input: peripheral blood. The source of these receptors is a man older than 75 with acute or convalescent COVID-19.

The chain is built from TRBV3-1 (or the pseudogene TRBV3-2) and TRBJ1-1; D gene unclear. Between the trimmed V and J ends, which lost 2 bases and 3 bases, there was a span of 7 bases. The CDR3 is 13 residues long. CDR1 is LGHDT and CDR2 is YNNKEL in the germline V gene (reference sequence). DNA of the CDR3: TGTGCCAGCAGCCAACTAACGGACACTGAAGCTTTCTTT. This encodes CASSQLTDTEAFF.

This clone turned up a few times. The V and J genes are TRBV3-1 (or the pseudogene TRBV3-2) and TRBJ2-5; 12 bases match TRBD1. J was trimmed by 4 bases and V by 4 bases; bases with no gene match: 7. This CDR3 region has 16 residues. Germline V gene sequence: CDR1 LGHDT, CDR2 YNNKEL (reference sequence). The chain's CDR3 is CASSPLGQGALETQYF. CDR3 coding DNA: TGTGCCAGCAGCCCCTTGGGACAGGGGGCTTTAGAGACCCAGTACTTC.

V is TRBV11-1 and J is TRBJ2-1; TRBD1 matches at 7 bases. CDR1 SGHAT and CDR2 FQDESV come from the germline V gene (reference sequence). This CDR3 contains 15 residues. V shed 5 bases and J 2 bases; nucleotides not matched to a gene: 6. The CDR3 region has the DNA TGTGCCAGCAGCCTGGGCCAGGGGGCCTACAATGAGCAGTTCTTC. Its translation: CASSLGQGAYNEQFF.

The rearrangement uses TRBV6-2 or TRBV6-3 and TRBJ1-5, with D possibly TRBD1 on 5 matching bases. The V gene lost 3 bases and the J gene lost 7 bases, with 10 bases spanning the gap. The V gene's germline CDR1 is MNHEY and CDR2 SVGEGT. The CDR3 is 13 residues long. CDR3 DNA: TGTGCCAGCAGTTATAACAGGCGGCAGCCCCAGCATTTT. It codes for CASSYNRRQPQHF.

The rearrangement joins TRBV18 to TRBJ1-1; 11 nucleotides line up with TRBD1. Trimming removed 2 bases from V and 6 bases from J; junction bases left unmatched: 5. The germline gives CDR1 KGHSH, CDR2 LQKENI. CDR3 length: 15 amino acids. CDR3: CASSPGTGGSSEAFF. The CDR3 DNA is TGTGCCAGCTCACCAGGGACAGGGGGTTCTTCTGAAGCTTTCTTT.

As to this clone: Other nucleotide sequences in the sample specify the same CDR3. This rearrangement joins TRBV29-1 to TRBJ2-2; tentatively, D is TRBD1 (6 bases). V was cut by 3 bases and J by 2 bases, with 7 bases left in between. Germline CDR1 reads SQVTM; CDR2 reads ANQGSEA. The CDR3 contains 13 residues. Here the CDR3 reads CSVDRGNTGELFF. CDR3 bases: TGCAGCGTTGACAGGGGCAACACCGGGGAGCTGTTTTTT.

The chain employs TRBV6-2 or TRBV6-3 and TRBJ2-2, with 12 bases that match TRBD2. The CDR3 spans 18 residues. V lost 5 bases to trimming and J lost 6 bases; unmatched junction nucleotides: 13. Per germline, CDR1 MNHEY and CDR2 SVGEGT. In DNA, the CDR3 is TGTGCCAGCAGTACCCGGACTAGCGGGGTTAAATTCGCCGGGGAGCTGTTTTTT. It encodes CASSTRTSGVKFAGELFF.

This chain uses TRBV15 with TRBJ2-2, with no clear D. CDR1 and CDR2 (germline): LNHNV, YYDKDF (reference sequence). This CDR3 comprises 19 residues. Trimming removed 6 bases from V and 2 bases from J, with 25 bases in between. The CDR3 coding sequence is TGTGCCACCAGTCCAGGCCCTCTTAGTTACGCTTACAACACCGGGGAGCTGTTTTTT. Protein: CATSPGPLSYAYNTGELFF.

This chain uses TRBV30 with TRBJ2-3; perhaps TRBD2 as D (6 bases). Trimming stripped 3 bases from V and 8 bases from J, with 21 bases between. The CDR3 is made up of 15 amino acids. Germline V CDR1 and CDR2: GTSNPN, SVGIG (reference sequence). The CDR3 loop is CAWSGGNSVVGTQYF. CDR3 nucleotides: TGTGCCTGGAGCGGGGGAAATTCCGTCGTGGGTACGCAGTATTTT.

A remark on this clone: One junction end disagrees with the germline gene, perhaps due to a read error. J is TRBJ2-3 and V is TRBV28; 12 nucleotides line up with TRBD2. CDR3 length equals 14 residues. Per the germline V gene, CDR1 is MDHEN and CDR2 is SYDVKM. Written as DNA, the CDR3 is TGTGCCAGCAGGTCCGGGACTAGCGGGCCCACCCAAAATTTT. Amino acids: CASRSGTSGPTQNF.

The chain employs TRBV6-5 and TRBJ1-5; D gene ambiguous. The CDR3 has 14 amino acids. The ends were cut back, 2 bases at V and 4 bases at J, with 9 bases in the middle. The germline V gene has CDR1 MNHEY and CDR2 SVGAGI. CDR3 coding DNA: TGTGCCAGCAGTTACGCGGAGAGGAATCAGCCCCAGCATTTT. It encodes CASSYAERNQPQHF.

J is TRBJ2-1 and V is TRBV2, with 10 bases identical to TRBD1. This CDR3 is built from 15 residues. CDR1 is SNHLY, CDR2 FYNNEI, per germline. With V trimmed by 7 bases and J by 1 base, 4 bases remained unmatched. The CDR3 protein is CASKDRGISYNEQFF. In DNA, the CDR3 is TGTGCCAGCAAGGACAGGGGGATTTCCTACAATGAGCAGTTCTTC.